This passage covers 27 T cell receptor beta chains from one sample sequenced in a study of graft-versus-host responses after intestinal transplantation. The method was immunoSEQ multiplex PCR; TCRdb's version includes in-frame clones alone and lacks a portion of them. The table includes about 92,000 clones, over 80% detected once. Their specific antigens are unknown. The input for sequencing was unstimulated CD8+ T cells sorted from spleen or lymph node cells, taken before intestinal transplant. The receptor source for this set is a human donor who received an intestinal transplant.

V is TRBV19 and J is TRBJ1-1; D unresolved. CDR3 length: 14 residues. In germline, CDR1 is LNHDA, CDR2 SQIVND (reference sequence). V shed 6 bases and J shed 0 bases, with 11 bases lying between them. The CDR3 is CASSLIGVNTEAFF. The DNA of the CDR3 is TGTGCCAGTAGCCTTATCGGCGTGAACACTGAAGCTTTCTTT.

J is TRBJ2-7 and V is TRBV18; D possibly corresponds to TRBD1 (6 bases). CDR3 size: 16 residues. Looked up from germline, CDR1 is KGHSH and CDR2 is LQKENI. Trimming removed 5 bases at V and 0 bases at J, with 17 bases between. CDR3 DNA: TGTGCCAGCTCAACAGGGAAGGGGTCCTTCTCCTACGAGCAGTACTTC. This translates into CASSTGKGSFSYEQYF.

The CDR3: CASSSPGDLQETQYF. In DNA, the CDR3 is TGTGCCAGCAGCTCCCCGGGGGACCTTCAAGAGACCCAGTACTTC. V and J are TRBV7-9 and TRBJ2-5, with TRBD2 as a possible D gene (6 bases). This CDR3 has 15 amino acids. V lost 4 bases and J 2 bases, leaving 14 bases between the germline ends. The germline V gene encodes CDR1 SEHNR and CDR2 FQNEAQ (reference sequence).

J is TRBJ2-7 and V is TRBV6-1; no clear D. Germline V gene data show CDR1 as MNHNS and CDR2 as SASEGT. The V and J ends lost 7 bases and 2 bases respectively, with 9 bases between them. The CDR3 is 12 residues long. In DNA form, the CDR3 reads TGTGCCAGCAAAACAGACACCTACGAGCAGTACTTC. Translating gives CASKTDTYEQYF.

V usage is TRBV2 and J usage is TRBJ1-2; D ambiguous. The CDR3 is 11 amino acids. Germline V lookup: CDR1 SNHLY, CDR2 FYNNEI. V lost 6 bases and J 3 bases, leaving 5 bases between the germline ends. CDR3 in amino acids: CASRKDYGYTF. CDR3 bases: TGTGCCAGCAGGAAAGACTATGGCTACACCTTC.

V usage is TRBV7-6 and J usage is TRBJ2-7; 14 bases fit TRBD2. Germline-derived CDR1 and CDR2 are SGHVS and FNYEAQ. The CDR3 totals 14 residues. The V gene end was trimmed by 5 bases and the J gene end by 7 bases; junction bases not matched to a gene: 4. In DNA, the CDR3 is TGTGCCAGCAGCCCCGGGACTAGCGGGGGAGAGCAGTACTTC. The encoded protein is CASSPGTSGGEQYF.

In the case of this clone: At one end the junction does not follow the germline gene, possibly because of a read error. The gene calls are TRBV29-1 and TRBJ2-1; no clear D gene. This CDR3 has 9 residues. Germline V gene data show CDR1 as SQVTM and CDR2 as ANQGSEA. The CDR3 loop reads CSVDKEQFF. CDR3 in DNA: TGCAGCGTTGACAAGGAGCAGTTCTTC.

The genes are TRBV4-1 and TRBJ2-7; D is ambiguous. The CDR3 is made up of 14 amino acids. Looked up from germline, CDR1 is MGHRA and CDR2 is YSYEKL. The V end lost 1 base, the J end lost 7 bases, and 14 bases lay between the germline ends. This CDR3 reads CASSQAVSPPEQYF. The CDR3 DNA sequence: TGCGCCAGCAGCCAAGCCGTGTCACCCCCAGAGCAGTACTTC.

This rearrangement joins TRBV2 to TRBJ2-5; TRBD2 agrees at 15 bases. In germline, CDR1 is SNHLY, CDR2 FYNNEI. The J segment lost 2 bases and the V segment lost 4 bases, leaving 5 bases of the junction unmatched. The CDR3 sequence is 17 residues long. Here the CDR3 DNA reads TGTGCCAGCAGTGGGGGACTAGCGGGGGGCCAGCAAGAGACCCAGTACTTC. Its translation is CASSGGLAGGQQETQYF. Full variable domain (missing parts from reference TRBV2 and TRBJ2-5): EPEVTQTPSHQVTQMGQEVILRCVPISNHLYFYWYRQILGQKVEFLVSFYNNEISEKSEIFDDQFSVERPDGSNFTLKIRSTKLEDSAMYFCASSGGLAGGQQETQYFGPGTRLLVL.

This clone appeared a single time. This rearrangement joins TRBV7-2 to TRBJ2-1; D call uncertain. Per the germline V gene, CDR1 is SGHTA and CDR2 is FQGNSA. Deletions cut 1 base from V and 6 bases from J, with 10 bases between. This CDR3 spans 14 amino acids. Here the CDR3 reads CASSLGSFLNEQFF. In DNA, the CDR3 is TGTGCCAGCAGCTTAGGGTCATTTCTCAATGAGCAGTTCTTC. Filled out from reference TRBV7-2 and TRBJ2-1, the complete variable domain reads GAGVSQSPSNKVTEKGKDVELRCDPISGHTALYWYRQSLGQGLEFLIYFQGNSAPDKSGLPSDRFSAERTGGSVSTLTIQRTQQEDSAVYLCASSLGSFLNEQFFGPGTRLTVL.

This clone was recorded a few times. This chain joins TRBV4-1 and TRBJ2-7; TRBD2 agrees at 7 bases. The germline V gene encodes CDR1 MGHRA and CDR2 YSYEKL. The CDR3 sequence is 16 residues long. Trimming took 0 bases from V and 4 from J; bases not matched to a gene: 9. As DNA, the CDR3 is TGCGCCAGCAGCCAAGATTCCCTAGCGGCTGCGTACGAGCAGTACTTC. It yields the protein CASSQDSLAAAYEQYF.

V is TRBV7-6 and J is TRBJ2-1, with TRBD2 as a possible D gene (6 bases). This CDR3 has 12 residues. Germline lookup yields CDR1 SGHVS and CDR2 FNYEAQ. V lost 6 bases to trimming and J lost 9 bases, with 12 bases between them. The CDR3 protein is CASSQREFEQFF. The CDR3 bases are TGTGCCAGCAGTCAACGGGAGTTTGAGCAGTTCTTC.

V gene TRBV5-4 combines with J gene TRBJ2-1; D remains ambiguous. CDR3 length: 12 amino acids. Looked up from germline, CDR1 is SGHNT and CDR2 is YYREEE (reference sequence). Trimming left V 4 bases short and J 10 bases short, with 12 bases between. In nucleotides, the CDR3 is TGTGCCAGCAGCCCGCGACCCCAAGAGCAGTTCTTC. This codes for CASSPRPQEQFF. Complete variable domain (other parts from reference TRBV5-4 and TRBJ2-1): ETGVTQSPTHLIKTRGQQVTLRCSSQSGHNTVSWYQQALGQGPQFIFQYYREEENGRGNFPPRFSGLQFPNYSSELNVNALELDDSALYLCASSPRPQEQFFGPGTRLTVL.

In the case of this clone: This sample also contains other DNA sequences that code for the same CDR3. This chain links TRBV7-9 with TRBJ1-3; D is unclear. Germline loops: CDR1 SEHNR, CDR2 FQNEAQ (reference sequence). V dropped 1 base and J dropped 4 bases, with 2 bases sitting between them. This CDR3 has 12 amino acids. DNA for the CDR3: TGTGCCAGCAGCTTAGAGGGAAACACCATATATTTT. Amino acids: CASSLEGNTIYF.

The chain recombines TRBV19 with TRBJ1-2, with TRBD1 as a possible D gene (5 bases). V lost 5 bases to trimming and J lost 6 bases, with 13 bases between them. This CDR3 is built from 13 residues. Germline V gene sequence: CDR1 LNHDA, CDR2 SQIVND (reference sequence). CDR3 residues: CASSRTGADGYTF. The CDR3 DNA reads TGTGCCAGTAGTCGGACCGGGGCGGATGGCTACACCTTC.

In DNA form, the CDR3 reads TGTGCCAGTAGTATAGGACAGGGCCCATTCTACGAGCAGTACTTC. Its protein product is CASSIGQGPFYEQYF. The chain has TRBV19 and TRBJ2-7, with 7 positions matching TRBD1. The CDR3 length is 15 residues. Trimming cost V 1 base and J 3 bases; bases outside gene matches: 6. Germline V gene sequence: CDR1 LNHDA, CDR2 SQIVND (reference sequence).

The V and J genes are TRBV11-2 and TRBJ2-5; 8 bases match TRBD2. CDR1 is SGHAT and CDR2 is FQNNGV in the germline V gene. Trimming at V came to 3 bases and at J to 5 bases, leaving 5 bases not matched to a gene. The CDR3 runs to 14 residues. CDR3 residues: CASSFPGLEETQYF. CDR3 sequence (DNA): TGTGCCAGCAGCTTCCCGGGACTAGAGGAGACCCAGTACTTC. The full variable domain, completed using reference TRBV11-2 and TRBJ2-5, is EAGVAQSPRYKIIEKRQSVAFWCNPISGHATLYWYQQILGQGPKLLIQFQNNGVVDDSQLPKDRFSAERLKGVDSTLKIQPAKLEDSAVYLCASSFPGLEETQYFGPGTRLLVL.

This chain connects TRBV5-1 to TRBJ2-7; maybe TRBD2 (5 bases). Germline V CDR1 and CDR2: SGHRS, YFSETQ. This CDR3 is built from 16 residues. V shed 2 bases and J shed 4 bases, with 19 bases lying between them. The CDR3 bases are TGCGCCAGCAGCTTTGAGGGCTTCATTCATTCGTACGAGCAGTACTTC. This sequence encodes CASSFEGFIHSYEQYF.

The chain is built from TRBV19 and TRBJ2-7; D is perhaps TRBD1 (6 bases). The V gene lost 3 bases and the J gene lost 3 bases, with 15 bases spanning the gap. Germline lookup yields CDR1 LNHDA and CDR2 SQIVND (reference sequence). The CDR3 consists of 15 residues. The CDR3 reads CASSITADRNYEQYF. The DNA of the CDR3 is TGTGCCAGTAGTATCACAGCGGACAGAAACTACGAGCAGTACTTC. The whole variable domain, filled in from reference TRBV19 and TRBJ2-7, reads DGGITQSPKYLFRKEGQNVTLSCEQNLNHDAMYWYRQDPGQGLRLIYYSQIVNDFQKGDIAEGYSVSREKKESFPLTVTSAQKNPTAFYLCASSITADRNYEQYFGPGTRLTVT.

The table lists this clone with a few counts. CDR3: CASSYSIGAGELFF. CDR3 DNA: TGTGCCAGCAGTTACTCGATTGGGGCCGGGGAGCTGTTTTTT. The chain employs TRBV6-6 and TRBJ2-2; D is unclear. The CDR3 is 14 amino acids. CDR1 and CDR2 (germline): MNHNY, SVGAGI (reference sequence). The V end lost 0 bases, the J end lost 6 bases, and 8 bases lay between the germline ends.

As concerns this clone: Without the conserved terminal phenylalanine or tryptophan, this CDR3 likely stems from a read error. Because the CDR3's place on the DNA is in doubt, the DNA is left out and the CDR3 is given as listed by TCRdb. The V and J genes are TRBV9 and TRBJ2-7; the table names TRBD1, a call not compared with the DNA. Including both end residues, the CDR3 is 9 amino acids long. From germline, CDR1 is SGDLS and CDR2 YYNGEE. The CDR3 region is CASSAGTDC.

The chain joins TRBV9 to TRBJ2-7; tentative D call: TRBD2 (6 bases). V was pared by 0 bases and J by 2 bases, with 12 bases between. There are 15 residues in the CDR3. Looked up from germline, CDR1 is SGDLS and CDR2 is YYNGEE. The CDR3 protein is CASSVGDLGTYEQYF. The CDR3, as DNA: TGTGCCAGCAGCGTAGGGGACTTGGGGACCTACGAGCAGTACTTC.

The rearrangement uses TRBV28 and TRBJ1-3; D possibly corresponds to TRBD1 (5 bases). The V gene lost 4 bases and the J gene lost 0 bases, with 16 bases spanning the gap. Looked up from germline, CDR1 is MDHEN and CDR2 is SYDVKM. The CDR3 is made up of 17 amino acids. CDR3 DNA: TGTGCCAGCAGTTCTGGGCAGACAGCAACCTCTGGAAACACCATATATTTT. Translation gives CASSSGQTATSGNTIYF.

For this clone: The sample carries other DNA sequences with the same CDR3. This chain connects TRBV7-6 to TRBJ2-7; 9 nucleotides agree with TRBD1. This CDR3 has 15 residues. J lost 2 bases, V lost 1 base, and 3 bases had no gene match. Per the germline V gene, CDR1 is SGHVS and CDR2 is FNYEAQ. The CDR3: CASSLGGQGAYEQYF. As DNA, the CDR3 is TGTGCCAGCAGCTTAGGGGGACAGGGCGCCTACGAGCAGTACTTC.

This chain links TRBV6-5 with TRBJ2-5; the D is unclear. Trimming left V 4 bases short and J 4 bases short, with 13 bases between. Germline CDR1 and CDR2: MNHEY and SVGAGI. The CDR3 sequence is 14 residues long. CDR3 in DNA: TGTGCCAGCAGTTCCTTCCCGGTGGGAGAGACCCAGTACTTC. It encodes CASSSFPVGETQYF.

V usage is TRBV30 and J usage is TRBJ2-2, with D maybe TRBD1 (5 bases). The CDR3 sequence is 15 residues long. Deletions cut 3 bases from V and 2 bases from J, with 13 bases between. CDR1 is GTSNPN, CDR2 SVGIG, per germline (reference sequence). CDR3 bases: TGTGCCTGGAGGAAGGGGCTAGGTAACACCGGGGAGCTGTTTTTT. Encoded protein: CAWRKGLGNTGELFF.

This clone occurred once. The chain uses TRBV29-1 and TRBJ2-1, with TRBD2 matching over 7 bases. This CDR3 contains 13 residues. J lost 8 bases, V lost 4 bases, and 8 bases had no gene match. Germline CDR1 reads SQVTM; CDR2 reads ANQGSEA. CDR3: CSVVRRETYEQFF. CDR3 in DNA: TGCAGCGTTGTTCGGCGGGAGACATATGAGCAGTTCTTC.